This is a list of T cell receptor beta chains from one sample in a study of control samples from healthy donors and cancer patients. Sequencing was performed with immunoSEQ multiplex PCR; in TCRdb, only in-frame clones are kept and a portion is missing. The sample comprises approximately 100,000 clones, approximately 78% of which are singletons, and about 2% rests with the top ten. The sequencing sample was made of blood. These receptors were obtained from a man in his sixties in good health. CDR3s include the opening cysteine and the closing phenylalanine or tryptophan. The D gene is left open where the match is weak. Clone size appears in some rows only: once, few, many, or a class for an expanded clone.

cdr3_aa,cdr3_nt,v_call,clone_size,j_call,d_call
CASSALGVSGYTF,TGTGCCAGCAGTGCCCTCGGGGTGAGTGGCTACACCTTC,TRBV6-4,-,TRBJ1-2,-
CASSLLAGANTGELFF,TGTGCCAGCAGTTTACTAGCGGGAGCGAACACCGGGGAGCTGTTTTTT,TRBV6-2/TRBV6-3,once,TRBJ2-2,TRBD2
CASSMELGNTGELFF,TGTGCCAGCAGCATGGAACTTGGCAACACCGGGGAGCTGTTTTTT,TRBV14,few,TRBJ2-2,-
CASSPEGPGDPGRNEQFF,TGTGCCAGCAGCCCGGAGGGCCCCGGGGACCCTGGACGCAATGAGCAGTTCTTC,TRBV4-2,-,TRBJ2-1,-
CASSRGQGDNNSPLHF,TGTGCCAGCTCACGGGGACAGGGTGACAATAATTCACCCCTCCACTTT,TRBV18,few,TRBJ1-6,TRBD1
CASSPRQGPYNEQFF,TGCGCCAGCAGCCCTCGCCAGGGACCCTACAATGAGCAGTTCTTC,TRBV4-1,-,TRBJ2-1,-
CASSQVAAGVNYEQYF,TGCGCCAGCAGCCAAGTCGCAGCGGGAGTGAACTACGAGCAGTACTTC,TRBV4-1,once,TRBJ2-7,TRBD2
CASSQRQGGPTDTQYF,TGTGCCAGCAGCCAGAGGCAGGGCGGCCCCACAGATACGCAGTATTTT,TRBV4-2,-,TRBJ2-3,-
CASSQDVAGTNEKLFF,TGCGCCAGCAGCCAAGATGTAGCAGGAACTAATGAAAAACTGTTTTTT,TRBV4-1,-,TRBJ1-4,-
CASSHPGGPPYEQYF,TGTGCCAGCAGCCATCCGGGAGGGCCGCCCTACGAGCAGTACTTC,TRBV3-1/TRBV3-2,-,TRBJ2-7,TRBD2
CASSQVATNEKLFF,TGTGCCAGTAGTCAAGTTGCAACTAATGAAAAACTGTTTTTT,TRBV19,-,TRBJ1-4,-
CASRTAGGRVRETQYF,TGTGCCAGCAGGACCGCGGGCGGGAGGGTTAGGGAGACCCAGTACTTC,TRBV27,-,TRBJ2-5,TRBD2
CASDRGGPYNEQFF,TGTGCCAGCGACAGGGGCGGACCCTACAATGAGCAGTTCTTC,TRBV6-5,-,TRBJ2-1,TRBD1
CASRPITGELFF,TGTGCCAGCAGGCCAATCACCGGGGAGCTGTTTTTT,TRBV6-6,once,TRBJ2-2,-
CASSLSVGGGYGYTF,TGTGCCAGCAGTTTATCTGTGGGGGGAGGCTATGGCTACACCTTC,TRBV27,-,TRBJ1-2,-
CASTTGLAGHISYNEQFF,TGCGCCAGCACCACCGGACTAGCGGGACACATCTCCTACAATGAGCAGTTCTTC,TRBV4-1,-,TRBJ2-1,TRBD2
CASSPAGTGTDTQYF,TGCGCCAGCAGCCCCGCCGGGACTGGCACAGATACGCAGTATTTT,TRBV4-1,-,TRBJ2-3,-
CASSLDRLESTDTQYF,TGCGCCAGCAGCTTGGATAGACTAGAAAGCACAGATACGCAGTATTTT,TRBV5-1,-,TRBJ2-3,-
CASSAQLAGGQDTQYF,TGTGCCAGCAGCGCTCAACTAGCGGGGGGGCAAGATACGCAGTATTTT,TRBV9,-,TRBJ2-3,TRBD2
CASSRGPGGEQYF,TGTGCCAGCAGCAGGGGGCCAGGGGGGGAGCAGTACTTC,TRBV25-1,-,TRBJ2-7,TRBD1
CASSSERNGYTF,TGTGCCAGCAGCTCCGAGAGGAATGGCTACACCTTC,TRBV7-2,-,TRBJ1-2,-
CASSPVRDPNNPSF,TGTGCCAGCTCACCCGTCCGGGACCCTAACAACCCATCCTTC,TRBV18,-,TRBJ2-7,-
CASSPPLLGEQFF,TGTGCCAGCAGTCCGCCCCTCTTGGGTGAGCAGTTCTTC,TRBV5-6,-,TRBJ2-1,-
CASSLDQPGTPGELFF,TGCGCCAGCAGCCTGGATCAACCCGGGACACCGGGGGAGCTGTTTTTT,TRBV5-1,-,TRBJ2-2,-
CASSRQAGGLYEQYF,TGTGCCAGCAGCCGTCAGGCGGGAGGGCTCTACGAGCAGTACTTC,TRBV4-2,-,TRBJ2-7,TRBD2
CATSRVVTRGHNYGYTF,TGTGCCACCAGCAGAGTAGTAACCAGGGGTCATAACTATGGCTACACCTTC,TRBV15,-,TRBJ1-2,-
CASSLDGQGQETQYF,TGTGCCAGCAGCTTAGACGGACAGGGGCAGGAGACCCAGTACTTC,TRBV13,-,TRBJ2-5,TRBD1
CASSLMGQNQETQYF,TGTGCCAGCAGCTTAATGGGACAGAACCAAGAGACCCAGTACTTC,TRBV11-1,once,TRBJ2-5,TRBD1
CASSSGGRPDNEKLFF,TGTGCCAGCAGCTCGGGCGGACGGCCCGATAATGAAAAACTGTTTTTT,TRBV5-6,-,TRBJ1-4,-